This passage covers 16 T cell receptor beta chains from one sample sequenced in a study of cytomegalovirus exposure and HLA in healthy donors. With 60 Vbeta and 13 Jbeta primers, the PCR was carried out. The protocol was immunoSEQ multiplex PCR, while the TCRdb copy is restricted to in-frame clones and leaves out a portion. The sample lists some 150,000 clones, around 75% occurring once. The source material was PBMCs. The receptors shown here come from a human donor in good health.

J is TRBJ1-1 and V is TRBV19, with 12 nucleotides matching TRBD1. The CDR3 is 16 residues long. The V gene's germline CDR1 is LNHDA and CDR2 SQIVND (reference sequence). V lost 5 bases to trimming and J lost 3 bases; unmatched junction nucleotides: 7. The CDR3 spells CASSYGTGGMDTEAFF. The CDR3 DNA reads TGTGCCAGTAGTTATGGGACAGGGGGCATGGACACTGAAGCTTTCTTT.

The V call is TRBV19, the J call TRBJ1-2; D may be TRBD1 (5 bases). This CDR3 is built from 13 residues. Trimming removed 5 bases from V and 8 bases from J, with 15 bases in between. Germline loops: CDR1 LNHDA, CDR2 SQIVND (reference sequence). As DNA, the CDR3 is TGTGCCAGTAGTGTCGGGACTCCGGGGGGCTACACCTTC. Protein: CASSVGTPGGYTF.

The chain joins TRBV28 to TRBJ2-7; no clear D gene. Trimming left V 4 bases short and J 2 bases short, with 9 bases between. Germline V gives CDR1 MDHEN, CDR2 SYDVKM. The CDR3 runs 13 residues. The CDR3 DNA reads TGTGCCAGCAGTTCCCCTAACCCCTACGAGCAGTACTTC. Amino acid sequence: CASSSPNPYEQYF.

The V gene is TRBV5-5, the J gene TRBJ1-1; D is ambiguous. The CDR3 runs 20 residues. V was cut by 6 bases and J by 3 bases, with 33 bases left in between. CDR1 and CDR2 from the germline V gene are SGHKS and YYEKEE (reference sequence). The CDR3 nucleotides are TGTGCCAGCAATCTACGCCCGGGGATGAGGGCAGCCCTTATGGACACTGAAGCTTTCTTT. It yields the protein CASNLRPGMRAALMDTEAFF.

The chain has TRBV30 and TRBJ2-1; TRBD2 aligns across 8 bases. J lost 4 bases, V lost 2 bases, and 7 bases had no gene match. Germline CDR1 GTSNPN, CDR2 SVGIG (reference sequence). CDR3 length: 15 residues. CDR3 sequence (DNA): TGTGCCTGGAGTCAGGGTGCGGGGGGATACAATGAGCAGTTCTTC. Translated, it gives CAWSQGAGGYNEQFF.

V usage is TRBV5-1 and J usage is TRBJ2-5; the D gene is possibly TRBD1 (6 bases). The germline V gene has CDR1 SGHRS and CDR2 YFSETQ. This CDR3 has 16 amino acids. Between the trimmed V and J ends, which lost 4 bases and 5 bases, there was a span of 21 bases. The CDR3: CASSGTRGSVQETQYF. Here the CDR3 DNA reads TGCGCCAGCAGCGGGACAAGGGGCTCGGTGCAGGAGACCCAGTACTTC. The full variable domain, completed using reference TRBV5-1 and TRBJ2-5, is KAGVTQTPRYLIKTRGQQVTLSCSPISGHRSVSWYQQTPGQGLQFLFEYFSETQRNKGNFPGRFSGRQFSNSRSEMNVSTLELGDSALYLCASSGTRGSVQETQYFGPGTRLLVL.

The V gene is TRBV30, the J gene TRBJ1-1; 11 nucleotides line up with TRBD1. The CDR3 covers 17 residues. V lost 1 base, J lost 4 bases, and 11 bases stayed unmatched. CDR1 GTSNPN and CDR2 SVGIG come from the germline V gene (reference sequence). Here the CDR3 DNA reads TGTGCCTGGAGTGAGTGGGGGGGACAGGGGGGGAGCACTGAAGCTTTCTTT. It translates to CAWSEWGGQGGSTEAFF.

This chain's CDR3 is CASSPGRMNTEAFF. DNA of the CDR3: TGCGCCAGCAGCCCAGGGAGGATGAACACTGAAGCTTTCTTT. The chain combines TRBV4-3 with TRBJ1-1, with D possibly matching TRBD1 (5 bases). Trimming stripped 4 bases from V and 0 bases from J, with 9 bases between. Germline V lookup: CDR1 LGHNA, CDR2 YSLEER. There are 14 residues in the CDR3.

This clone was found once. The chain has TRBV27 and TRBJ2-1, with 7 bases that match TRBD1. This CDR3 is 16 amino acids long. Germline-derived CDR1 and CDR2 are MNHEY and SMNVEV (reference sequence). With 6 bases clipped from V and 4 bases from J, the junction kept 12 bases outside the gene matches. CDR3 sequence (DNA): TGTGCCAGCAGCTCTACTACAGGGGTTGCATACAATGAGCAGTTCTTC. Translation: CASSSTTGVAYNEQFF.

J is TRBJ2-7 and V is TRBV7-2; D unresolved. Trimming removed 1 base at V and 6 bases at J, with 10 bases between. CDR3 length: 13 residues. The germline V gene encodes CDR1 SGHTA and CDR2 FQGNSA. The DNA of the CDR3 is TGTGCCAGCAGCTTAGAGCTCAGAGGCGAGCAGTACTTC. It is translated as CASSLELRGEQYF.

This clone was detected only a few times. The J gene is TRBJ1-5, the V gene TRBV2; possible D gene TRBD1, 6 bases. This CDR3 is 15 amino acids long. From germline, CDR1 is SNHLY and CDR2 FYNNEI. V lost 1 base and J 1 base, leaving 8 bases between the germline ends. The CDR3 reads CASSEVGASNQPQHF. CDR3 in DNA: TGTGCCAGCAGTGAAGTGGGGGCGAGCAATCAGCCCCAGCATTTT.

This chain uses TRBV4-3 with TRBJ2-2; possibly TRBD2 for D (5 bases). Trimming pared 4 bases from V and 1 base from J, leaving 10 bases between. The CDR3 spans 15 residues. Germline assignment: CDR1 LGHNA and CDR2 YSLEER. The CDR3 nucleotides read TGCGCCAGCAGCCTAGCGACCCTGAACACCGGGGAGCTGTTTTTT. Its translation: CASSLATLNTGELFF.

CDR3 sequence: CASSVQGLAGGRQETQYF. The CDR3 DNA reads as TGTGCCAGCAGCGTTCAGGGACTAGCGGGGGGCCGGCAAGAGACCCAGTACTTC. The J gene is TRBJ2-5, the V gene TRBV9; 15 bases align to TRBD2. Germline-derived CDR1 and CDR2 are SGDLS and YYNGEE. Losses at the gene ends were 2 bases for V and 2 bases for J; bases not matched to a gene: 7. The CDR3 consists of 18 residues. The whole variable domain, filled in from reference TRBV9 and TRBJ2-5, reads DSGVTQTPKHLITATGQRVTLRCSPRSGDLSVYWYQQSLDQGLQFLIQYYNGEERAKGNILERFSAQQFPDLHSELNLSSLELGDSALYFCASSVQGLAGGRQETQYFGPGTRLLVL.

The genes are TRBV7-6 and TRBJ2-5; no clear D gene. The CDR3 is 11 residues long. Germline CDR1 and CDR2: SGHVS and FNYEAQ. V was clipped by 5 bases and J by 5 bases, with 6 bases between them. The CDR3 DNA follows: TGTGCCAGCAGCACGAGCGAGACCCAGTACTTC. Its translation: CASSTSETQYF.

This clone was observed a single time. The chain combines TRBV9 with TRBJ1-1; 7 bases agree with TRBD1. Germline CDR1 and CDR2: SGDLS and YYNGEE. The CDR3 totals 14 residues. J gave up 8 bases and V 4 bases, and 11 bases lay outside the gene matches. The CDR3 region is CASSRDTGVGEAFF. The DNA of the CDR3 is TGTGCCAGCAGCAGAGATACAGGGGTTGGGGAAGCTTTCTTT.

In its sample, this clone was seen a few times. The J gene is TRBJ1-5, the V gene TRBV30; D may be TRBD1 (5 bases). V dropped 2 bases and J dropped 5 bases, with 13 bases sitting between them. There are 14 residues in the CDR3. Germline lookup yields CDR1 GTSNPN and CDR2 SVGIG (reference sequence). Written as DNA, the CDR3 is TGTGCCTGGAGTATCGGGACGGGGGATCAGCCCCAGCATTTT. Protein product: CAWSIGTGDQPQHF. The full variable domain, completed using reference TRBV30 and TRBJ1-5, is SQTIHQWPATLVQPVGSPLSLECTVEGTSNPNLYWYRQAAGRGLQLLFYSVGIGQISSEVPQNLSASRPQDRQFILSSKKLLLSDSGFYLCAWSIGTGDQPQHFGDGTRLSIL.